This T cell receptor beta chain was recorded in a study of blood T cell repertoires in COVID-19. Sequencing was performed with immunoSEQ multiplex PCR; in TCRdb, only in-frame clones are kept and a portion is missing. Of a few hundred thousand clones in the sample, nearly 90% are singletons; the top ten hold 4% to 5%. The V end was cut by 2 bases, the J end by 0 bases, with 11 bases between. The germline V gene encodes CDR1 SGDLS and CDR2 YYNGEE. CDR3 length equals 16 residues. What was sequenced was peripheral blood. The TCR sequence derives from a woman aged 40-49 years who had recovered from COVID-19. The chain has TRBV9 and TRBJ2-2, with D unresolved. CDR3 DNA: TGTGCCAGCAGCGTTTTCGATGGGCCGAACACCGGGGAGCTGTTTTTT. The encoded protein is CASSVFDGPNTGELFF.